Shown below are 4 T cell receptor beta chains from a single sample sequenced in a study of cytomegalovirus exposure and HLA in healthy donors. The PCR ran on 60 Vbeta and 13 Jbeta primers. Using immunoSEQ multiplex PCR, the repertoire was profiled, and TCRdb retains in-frame clones only, with some absent. The sample shows roughly 240,000 clones, around 84% of them seen only once. The source material was PBMCs. The source is a girl between 2 and 10 years old in good health and CMV-seronegative.

The rearrangement links TRBV2 to TRBJ2-7; D gene ambiguous. The CDR3 runs to 12 residues. CDR1 is SNHLY, CDR2 FYNNEI, per germline. Deletions cut 6 bases from V and 8 bases from J, with 14 bases between. CDR3 sequence: CASSATTFQQYF. CDR3 bases: TGTGCCAGCAGCGCCACCACTTTCCAGCAGTACTTC.

The chain joins TRBV7-9 to TRBJ2-6; TRBD2 aligns across 11 bases. The germline V gene encodes CDR1 SEHNR and CDR2 FQNEAQ (reference sequence). The CDR3 loop spans 19 amino acids. V lost 5 bases, J lost 2 bases, and 11 bases stayed unmatched. Here the CDR3 DNA reads TGTGCCAGCAGCAGGATAGCGGGAGGGACCACAGCTGGGGCCAACGTCCTGACTTTC. This gives the protein CASSRIAGGTTAGANVLTF.

This chain connects TRBV6-6 to TRBJ2-1; 10 nucleotides align to TRBD2. Trimming took 8 bases from V and 7 from J; bases not matched to a gene: 11. The germline gives CDR1 MNHNY, CDR2 SVGAGI (reference sequence). The length of the CDR3 is 15 residues. CDR3 loop: CASSSTSGVGNEQFF. CDR3 sequence (DNA): TGTGCCAGCTCGTCAACTAGCGGGGTCGGGAATGAGCAGTTCTTC.

The V call is TRBV5-4, the J call TRBJ2-7; D is possibly TRBD2 (5 bases). CDR1 SGHNT and CDR2 YYREEE come from the germline V gene (reference sequence). The germline V and J ends were trimmed by 2 bases and 3 bases, with 9 bases remaining between them. The CDR3 runs to 13 residues. CDR3 sequence: CASSLEGDYEQYF. CDR3 coding DNA: TGTGCCAGCAGCTTAGAGGGCGACTACGAGCAGTACTTC.